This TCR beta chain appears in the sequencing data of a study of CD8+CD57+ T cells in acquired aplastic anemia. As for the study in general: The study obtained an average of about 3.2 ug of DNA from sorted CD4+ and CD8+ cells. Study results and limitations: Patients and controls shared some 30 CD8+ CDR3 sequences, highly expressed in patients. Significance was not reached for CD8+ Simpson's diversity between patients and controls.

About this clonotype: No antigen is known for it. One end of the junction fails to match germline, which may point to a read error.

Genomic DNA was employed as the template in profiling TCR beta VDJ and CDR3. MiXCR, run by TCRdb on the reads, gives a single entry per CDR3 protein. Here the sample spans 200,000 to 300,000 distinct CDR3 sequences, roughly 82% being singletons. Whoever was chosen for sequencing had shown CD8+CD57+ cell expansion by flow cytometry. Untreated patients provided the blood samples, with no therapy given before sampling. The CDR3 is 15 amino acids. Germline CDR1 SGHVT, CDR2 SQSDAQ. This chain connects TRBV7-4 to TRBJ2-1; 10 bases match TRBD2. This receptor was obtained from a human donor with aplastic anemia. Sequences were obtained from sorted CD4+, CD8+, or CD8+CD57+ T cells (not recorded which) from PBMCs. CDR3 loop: CASLSKRGGSNGQFF. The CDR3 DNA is TGTGCCAGCCTCTCTAAGCGGGGGGGCAGTAATGGGCAGTTCTTC.